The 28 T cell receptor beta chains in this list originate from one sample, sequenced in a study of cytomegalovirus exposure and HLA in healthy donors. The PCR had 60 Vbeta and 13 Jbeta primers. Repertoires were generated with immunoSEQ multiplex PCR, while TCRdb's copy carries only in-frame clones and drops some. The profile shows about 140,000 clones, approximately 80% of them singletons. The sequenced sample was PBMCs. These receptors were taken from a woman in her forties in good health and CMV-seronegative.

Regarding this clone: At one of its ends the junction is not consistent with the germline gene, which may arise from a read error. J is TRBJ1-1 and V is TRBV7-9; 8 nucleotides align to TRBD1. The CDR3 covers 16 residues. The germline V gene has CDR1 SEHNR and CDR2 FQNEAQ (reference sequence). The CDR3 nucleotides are TGTTCCAGCAGCTTATTATCGACAGGGGTGAACACTGAAGCTTTCTTT. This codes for CSSSLLSTGVNTEAFF.

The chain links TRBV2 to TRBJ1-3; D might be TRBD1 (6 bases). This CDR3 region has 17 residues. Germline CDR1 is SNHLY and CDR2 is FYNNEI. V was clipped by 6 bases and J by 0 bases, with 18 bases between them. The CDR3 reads CASSPGHLRSSGNTIYF. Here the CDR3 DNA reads TGTGCCAGCAGCCCGGGACACTTGAGGAGCTCTGGAAACACCATATATTTT.

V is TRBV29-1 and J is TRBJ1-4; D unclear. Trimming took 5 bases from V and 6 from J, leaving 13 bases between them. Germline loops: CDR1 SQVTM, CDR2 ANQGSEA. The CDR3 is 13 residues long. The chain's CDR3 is CSVYFEGDEKLFF. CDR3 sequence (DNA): TGCAGCGTTTACTTCGAGGGTGATGAAAAACTGTTTTTT.

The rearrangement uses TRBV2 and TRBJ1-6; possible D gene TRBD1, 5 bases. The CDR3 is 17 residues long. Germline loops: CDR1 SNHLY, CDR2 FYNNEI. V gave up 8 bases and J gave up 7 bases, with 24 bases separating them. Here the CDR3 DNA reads TGTGCCAGCGAACGGGGGTCAAGGGCGATCTTCAATTCACCCCTCCACTTT. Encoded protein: CASERGSRAIFNSPLHF.

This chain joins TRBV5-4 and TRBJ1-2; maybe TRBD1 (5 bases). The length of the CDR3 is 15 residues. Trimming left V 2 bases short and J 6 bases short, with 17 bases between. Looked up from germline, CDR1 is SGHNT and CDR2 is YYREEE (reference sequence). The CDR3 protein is CASSFLAGSGDGYTF. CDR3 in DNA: TGTGCCAGCAGCTTCTTGGCAGGCTCGGGGGATGGCTACACCTTC.

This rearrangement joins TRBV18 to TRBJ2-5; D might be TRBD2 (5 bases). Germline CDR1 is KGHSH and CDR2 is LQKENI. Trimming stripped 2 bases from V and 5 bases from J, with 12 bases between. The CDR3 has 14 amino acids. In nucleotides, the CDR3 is TGTGCCAGCTCACCAAACGAGGGTTGGGAGACCCAGTACTTC. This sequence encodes CASSPNEGWETQYF.

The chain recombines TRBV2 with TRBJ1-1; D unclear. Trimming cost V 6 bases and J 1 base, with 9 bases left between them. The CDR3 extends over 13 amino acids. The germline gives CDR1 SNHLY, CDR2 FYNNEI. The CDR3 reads CASRSIQNTEAFF. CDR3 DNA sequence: TGTGCCAGCAGGAGTATCCAGAACACTGAAGCTTTCTTT.

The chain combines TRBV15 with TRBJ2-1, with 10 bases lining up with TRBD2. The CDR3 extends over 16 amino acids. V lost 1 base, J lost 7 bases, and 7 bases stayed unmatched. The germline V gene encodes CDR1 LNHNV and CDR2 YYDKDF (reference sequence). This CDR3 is CATSRGLAGGKNEQFF. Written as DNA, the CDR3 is TGTGCCACCAGCAGAGGTTTAGCGGGGGGTAAGAATGAGCAGTTCTTC.

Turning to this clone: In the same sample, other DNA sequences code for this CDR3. CDR3: CASSLQGSGNTIYF. The DNA for the CDR3 is TGTGCCAGCAGCTTACAGGGTTCTGGAAACACCATATATTTT. This sequence joins TRBV5-4 and TRBJ1-3, with a tentative D call TRBD1 (6 bases). There are 14 residues in the CDR3. Trimming shortened V by 2 bases and J by 1 base, and 7 bases separated the two germline ends. The germline V gene has CDR1 SGHNT and CDR2 YYREEE (reference sequence).

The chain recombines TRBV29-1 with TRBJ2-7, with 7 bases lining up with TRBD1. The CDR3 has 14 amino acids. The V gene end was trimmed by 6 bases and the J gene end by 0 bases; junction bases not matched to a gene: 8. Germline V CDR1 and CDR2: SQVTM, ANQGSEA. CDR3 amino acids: CSVVDRTSSYEQYF. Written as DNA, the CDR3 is TGCAGCGTAGTGGACAGGACAAGCTCCTACGAGCAGTACTTC.

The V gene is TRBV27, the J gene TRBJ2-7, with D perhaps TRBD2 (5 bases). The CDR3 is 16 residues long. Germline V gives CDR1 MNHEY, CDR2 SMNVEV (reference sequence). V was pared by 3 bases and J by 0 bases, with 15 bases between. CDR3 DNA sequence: TGTGCCAGCAGTTTTGAGTTCAGGAGGAGCTCCTACGAGCAGTACTTC. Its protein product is CASSFEFRRSSYEQYF.

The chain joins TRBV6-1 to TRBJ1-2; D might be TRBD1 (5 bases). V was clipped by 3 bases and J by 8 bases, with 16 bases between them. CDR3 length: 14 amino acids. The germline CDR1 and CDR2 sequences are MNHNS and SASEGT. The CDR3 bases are TGTGCCAGCAGTGACAGGGTTTTGTACGGGGGCTACACCTTC. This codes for CASSDRVLYGGYTF.

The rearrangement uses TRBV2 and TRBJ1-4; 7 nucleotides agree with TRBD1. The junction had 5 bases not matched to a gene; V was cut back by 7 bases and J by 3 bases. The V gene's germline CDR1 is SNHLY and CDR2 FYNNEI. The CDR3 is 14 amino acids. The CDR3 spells CASNRQGANEKLFF. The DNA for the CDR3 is TGTGCCAGCAATAGACAGGGAGCTAATGAAAAACTGTTTTTT.

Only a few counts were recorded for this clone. CDR3 DNA: TGTGCCAGCAGCTTTTTAGAGTCAACCGGGGAGCTGTTTTTT. It translates to CASSFLESTGELFF. The V gene is TRBV7-6, the J gene TRBJ2-2, with D unresolved. This CDR3 region has 14 residues. Germline loops: CDR1 SGHVS, CDR2 FNYEAQ. V was trimmed by 3 bases and J by 5 bases, leaving 10 bases between them.

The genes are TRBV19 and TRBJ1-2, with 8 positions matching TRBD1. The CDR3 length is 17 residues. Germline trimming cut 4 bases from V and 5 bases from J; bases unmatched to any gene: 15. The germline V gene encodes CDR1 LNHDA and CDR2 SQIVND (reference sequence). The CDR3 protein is CASSKRPSGGLKYGYTF. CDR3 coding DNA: TGTGCCAGTAGTAAACGACCATCAGGGGGCTTGAAGTATGGCTACACCTTC.

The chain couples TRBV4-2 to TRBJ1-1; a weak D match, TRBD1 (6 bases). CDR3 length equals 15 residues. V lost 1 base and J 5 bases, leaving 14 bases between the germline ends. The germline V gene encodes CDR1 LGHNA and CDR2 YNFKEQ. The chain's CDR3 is CASSQVDSLSTEAFF. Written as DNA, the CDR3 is TGTGCCAGCAGCCAAGTGGACAGCTTGTCTACTGAAGCTTTCTTT.

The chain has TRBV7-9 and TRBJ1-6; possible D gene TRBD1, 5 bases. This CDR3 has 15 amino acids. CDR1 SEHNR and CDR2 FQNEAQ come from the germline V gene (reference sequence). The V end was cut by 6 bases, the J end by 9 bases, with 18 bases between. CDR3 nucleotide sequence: TGTGCCAGCAGTCCAACGGGGGGGAGAGGTTCACCCCTCCACTTT. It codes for CASSPTGGRGSPLHF.

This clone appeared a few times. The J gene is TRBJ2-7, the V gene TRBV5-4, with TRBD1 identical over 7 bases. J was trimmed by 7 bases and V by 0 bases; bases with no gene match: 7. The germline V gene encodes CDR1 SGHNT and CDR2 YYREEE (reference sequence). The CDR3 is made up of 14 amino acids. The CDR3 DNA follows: TGTGCCAGCAGCTTGGAACAGGGGTTGGGTGAGCAGTACTTC. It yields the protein CASSLEQGLGEQYF.

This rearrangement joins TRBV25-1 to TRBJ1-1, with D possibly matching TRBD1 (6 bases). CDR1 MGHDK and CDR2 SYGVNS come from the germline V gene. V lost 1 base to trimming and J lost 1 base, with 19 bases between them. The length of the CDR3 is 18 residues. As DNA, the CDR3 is TGTGCCAGCAGTGAATTTCTGGCAGGGGCCTTCGAGAACACTGAAGCTTTCTTT. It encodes CASSEFLAGAFENTEAFF.

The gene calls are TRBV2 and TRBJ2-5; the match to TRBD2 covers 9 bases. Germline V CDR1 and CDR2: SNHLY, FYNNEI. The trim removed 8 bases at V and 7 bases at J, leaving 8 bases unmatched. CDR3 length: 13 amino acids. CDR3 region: CASYLGGGVTQYF. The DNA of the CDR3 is TGTGCCAGCTATTTAGGCGGGGGGGTGACCCAGTACTTC.

The chain's CDR3 is CASSLLEENSPLHF. The CDR3 DNA sequence: TGCGCCAGCAGCTTACTAGAGGAAAATTCACCCCTCCACTTT. The rearrangement joins TRBV5-1 to TRBJ1-6, with D unclear. Germline V gene sequence: CDR1 SGHRS, CDR2 YFSETQ. Trimming pared 2 bases from V and 7 bases from J, leaving 10 bases between. CDR3 length: 14 amino acids.

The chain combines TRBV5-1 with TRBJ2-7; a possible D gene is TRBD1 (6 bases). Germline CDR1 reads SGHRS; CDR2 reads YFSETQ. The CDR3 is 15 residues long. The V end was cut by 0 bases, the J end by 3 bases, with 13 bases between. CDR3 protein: CASSLDRVRGYEQYF. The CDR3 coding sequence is TGCGCCAGCAGCTTGGACAGGGTCCGGGGCTACGAGCAGTACTTC.

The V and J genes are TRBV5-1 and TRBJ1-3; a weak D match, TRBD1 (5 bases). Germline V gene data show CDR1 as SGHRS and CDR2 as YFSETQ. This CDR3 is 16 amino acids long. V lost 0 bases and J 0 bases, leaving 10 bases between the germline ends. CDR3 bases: TGCGCCAGCAGCTTGGCCCTGGGGCCCTCTGGAAACACCATATATTTT. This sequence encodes CASSLALGPSGNTIYF.

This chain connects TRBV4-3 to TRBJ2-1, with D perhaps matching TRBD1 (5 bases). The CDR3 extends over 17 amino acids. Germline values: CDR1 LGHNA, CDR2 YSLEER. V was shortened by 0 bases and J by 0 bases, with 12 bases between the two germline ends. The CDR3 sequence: CASSQEAAGNSYNEQFF. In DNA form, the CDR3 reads TGCGCCAGCAGCCAAGAGGCGGCAGGGAACTCCTACAATGAGCAGTTCTTC.

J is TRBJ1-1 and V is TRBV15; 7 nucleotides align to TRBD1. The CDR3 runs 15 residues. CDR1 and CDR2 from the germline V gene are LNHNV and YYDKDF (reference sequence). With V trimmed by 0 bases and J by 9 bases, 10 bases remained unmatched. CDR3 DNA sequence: TGTGCCACCAGCAGAGATCAGGGGGGAGACAGGAAAGCTTTCTTT. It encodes CATSRDQGGDRKAFF.

The CDR3 here is CASSLARAEGGYTF. CDR3 coding DNA: TGCGCCAGCAGCTTGGCCCGGGCAGAGGGTGGCTACACCTTC. V and J are TRBV5-1 and TRBJ1-2; no firm D call. With 0 bases removed from V and 7 bases from J, the gap between germline ends came to 13 bases. Germline CDR1 is SGHRS and CDR2 is YFSETQ. The CDR3 is 14 amino acids. Supplemented by reference TRBV5-1 and TRBJ1-2, the full variable domain reads KAGVTQTPRYLIKTRGQQVTLSCSPISGHRSVSWYQQTPGQGLQFLFEYFSETQRNKGNFPGRFSGRQFSNSRSEMNVSTLELGDSALYLCASSLARAEGGYTFGSGTRLTVV.

CDR3 bases: TGCGCCAGCAGCCGAGGAGGGGAAGAGCAGTACTTC. Protein product: CASSRGGEEQYF. The chain links TRBV5-1 to TRBJ2-7; a weak D match, TRBD2 (6 bases). The V and J ends lost 4 bases and 7 bases respectively, with 12 bases between them. Germline V gene data show CDR1 as SGHRS and CDR2 as YFSETQ. The CDR3 is made up of 12 amino acids.

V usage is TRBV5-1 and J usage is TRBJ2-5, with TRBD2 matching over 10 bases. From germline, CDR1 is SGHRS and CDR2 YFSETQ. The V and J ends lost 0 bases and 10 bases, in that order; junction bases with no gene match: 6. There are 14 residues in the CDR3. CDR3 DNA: TGCGCCAGCAGCTTGGGGATAGCGGGGGGCGGCCAGTACTTC. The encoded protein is CASSLGIAGGGQYF.